The 11 T cell receptor beta chains in this list originate from one sample, sequenced in a study of cytomegalovirus exposure and HLA in healthy donors. PCR employed 60 Vbeta and 13 Jbeta primers. The assay was immunoSEQ multiplex PCR, and TCRdb's table has in-frame clones only and misses some. This sample has some 150,000 clones, with roughly 80% found just once. Sequenced sample: PBMCs. The receptor source for this set is a female donor in good health and CMV-seronegative.

The V and J genes are TRBV2 and TRBJ1-1; a weak D match, TRBD1 (6 bases). Germline CDR1 and CDR2: SNHLY and FYNNEI. Trimming pared 7 bases from V and 6 bases from J, leaving 18 bases between. This CDR3 spans 14 amino acids. CDR3: CASKREQGMAEAFF. CDR3 nucleotides: TGTGCCAGCAAGAGAGAGCAGGGGATGGCTGAAGCTTTCTTT. Based on the CDR3 plus reference TRBV2 and TRBJ1-1, the full variable domain is EPEVTQTPSHQVTQMGQEVILRCVPISNHLYFYWYRQILGQKVEFLVSFYNNEISEKSEIFDDQFSVERPDGSNFTLKIRSTKLEDSAMYFCASKREQGMAEAFFGQGTRLTVV.

The J gene is TRBJ1-4, the V gene TRBV7-9; TRBD1 aligns across 9 bases. Germline CDR1 and CDR2: SEHNR and FQNEAQ (reference sequence). The CDR3 loop spans 16 amino acids. After removal of 1 base from V and 5 bases from J, the junction contained 5 bases not matched to a gene. The CDR3 bases are TGTGCCAGCAGCTTAGATGGGACAGGGTCCAATGAAAAACTGTTTTTT. Translating it yields CASSLDGTGSNEKLFF.

This chain connects TRBV14 to TRBJ2-2; D may be TRBD1 (6 bases). Per the germline V gene, CDR1 is SGHDN and CDR2 is FVKESK. V was shortened by 6 bases and J by 4 bases, with 12 bases between the two germline ends. There are 14 residues in the CDR3. This chain's CDR3 is CASRSGTPTGELFF. As DNA, the CDR3 is TGTGCCAGCAGGTCCGGGACACCCACCGGGGAGCTGTTTTTT.

This clone was counted once. The V call is TRBV6-1, the J call TRBJ1-2; 9 positions match TRBD1. V trimming: 3 bases; J trimming: 8 bases; junction bases outside the gene matches: 7. The CDR3 has 14 residues. The germline CDR1 and CDR2 sequences are MNHNS and SASEGT. In nucleotides, the CDR3 is TGTGCCAGCAGTGACACCGGGACAGGGTACGGCTACACCTTC. It is translated as CASSDTGTGYGYTF.

The CDR3 sequence: CASSMSPPSGYTF. In DNA, the CDR3 is TGTGCCAGTAGTATGAGCCCTCCTTCTGGCTACACCTTC. The chain carries TRBV19 and TRBJ1-2; the D is unclear. Germline V gene data show CDR1 as LNHDA and CDR2 as SQIVND (reference sequence). This CDR3 has 13 amino acids. Trimming left V 3 bases short and J 7 bases short, with 12 bases between.

The V call is TRBV19, the J call TRBJ2-7; no clear D. There are 14 residues in the CDR3. Between the trimmed V and J ends, which lost 4 bases and 0 bases, there was a span of 10 bases. CDR1 is LNHDA, CDR2 SQIVND, per germline (reference sequence). This CDR3 is CASSTAWSSYEQYF. CDR3 in DNA: TGTGCCAGTAGTACCGCATGGAGCTCCTACGAGCAGTACTTC. The full variable domain, rest sourced from reference TRBV19 and TRBJ2-7, is DGGITQSPKYLFRKEGQNVTLSCEQNLNHDAMYWYRQDPGQGLRLIYYSQIVNDFQKGDIAEGYSVSREKKESFPLTVTSAQKNPTAFYLCASSTAWSSYEQYFGPGTRLTVT.

The chain carries TRBV6-6 and TRBJ2-1; maybe TRBD2 (7 bases). V dropped 7 bases and J dropped 4 bases, with 11 bases sitting between them. The germline gives CDR1 MNHNY, CDR2 SVGAGI (reference sequence). This CDR3 is built from 13 residues. In nucleotides, the CDR3 is TGTGCCAGCAAGGGGGAGGGGTACAATGAGCAGTTCTTC. As protein: CASKGEGYNEQFF.

The table lists this clone with a few counts. This sequence joins TRBV27 and TRBJ2-6; possibly TRBD1 for D (5 bases). CDR1 is MNHEY, CDR2 SMNVEV, per germline (reference sequence). Between the trimmed V and J ends, which lost 5 bases and 0 bases, there was a span of 8 bases. This CDR3 spans 15 amino acids. The CDR3 protein is CASSRQLSGANVLTF. CDR3 in DNA: TGTGCCAGCAGTCGACAGCTCTCTGGGGCCAACGTCCTGACTTTC.

The chain uses TRBV28 and TRBJ1-3; 8 bases agree with TRBD1. V was pared by 5 bases and J by 6 bases, with 3 bases of the junction left unmatched. The germline V gene has CDR1 MDHEN and CDR2 SYDVKM. The length of the CDR3 is 13 residues. The CDR3 loop is CASSPGGVNTIYF. For the CDR3, the DNA is TGTGCCAGCAGTCCAGGGGGCGTAAACACCATATATTTT.

This sequence joins TRBV2 and TRBJ2-2, with a weak D call TRBD1 (7 bases). The V end was cut by 7 bases, the J end by 4 bases, with 19 bases between. The CDR3 loop spans 16 amino acids. The germline V gene encodes CDR1 SNHLY and CDR2 FYNNEI. CDR3 sequence reads: CASKTPPGGGTGELFF. The CDR3 DNA is TGTGCCAGCAAAACACCACCAGGGGGAGGCACCGGGGAGCTGTTTTTT.

J is TRBJ2-7 and V is TRBV7-7; a weak D match, TRBD1 (5 bases). Germline CDR1 SSHAT, CDR2 FNYEAQ (reference sequence). Trimming removed 4 bases at V and 7 bases at J, with 11 bases between. CDR3 length equals 12 residues. The DNA for the CDR3 is TGTGCCAGCAGCTCGGACATTGGGGAGCAGTACTTC. It specifies CASSSDIGEQYF.